This T cell receptor beta chain was identified in a study of breast tumors, draining lymph nodes, adjacent tissues (dated by TCRdb to 2016 to 2017). The study in broad terms: Breast cancer patients provided tumor, adjacent nontumor tissue and axillary lymph nodes, and the study compared the TCR beta repertoires across these three sources. In human breast cancer, the study set out to evaluate how tumor, surrounding tissue and draining lymph node repertoires relate to one another and whether T cells may move between these sites.

This clonotype has a count of ten or more. The antigen this receptor binds is unknown. There are no base qualities to consult, and no much larger clone falls within one base. Broad study findings and their caveats: Tumor and nontumor tissue repertoires were significantly more similar in luminal-like than in basal-like breast cancer. The study presented the conclusion that tumor T cells originate in lymph nodes as consistent with a hypothesis, not as something directly demonstrated. The data were judged consistent with most tumor T cells deriving from the lymph node and then expanding within tumor tissue. T-cell repertoire diversity in tumors was found to be lower than in lymph nodes but higher than in nontumor tissue, and preferential V and J gene usage was observed.

Instrument on record: Illumina HiSeq 2000. Multiplex PCR amplification was used to generate the TCR beta chain libraries. The amplified TCR beta chain products were analyzed by high-throughput sequencing. TCRdb cleaned the public reads at Q25 with fastp, built clones with MiXCR and kept in-frame beta chains. Each CDR3 protein appears once, grouped with its most common genes and DNA. Recorded for this sample are tens of thousands of distinct CDR3 sequences; 25% to 35% of them occurred a single time. The top ten clones comprise 8.1% of the sample. The CDR3, cysteine through phenylalanine, is 19 amino acids long. The entry retains the CDR3 DNA only, 57 bases that are in frame from base 1. At the junction V is shortened by 7 bases and J by 2 bases; bases outside the gene matches: 17. The germline V gene supplies CDR1 SGHTA and CDR2 FQGNSA. Lymph node samples were obtained from the axillary draining lymph nodes of breast cancer patients.

Sequencing was performed on axillary lymph node tissue. The chain couples TRBV7-2 to TRBJ2-2, with TRBD1 matching 9 junction bases. The sequence was obtained from a female donor with breast cancer. Some clones in this sample may be carry-over from other donors' samples. The DNA sequence reads TGTGCCAGCACCTACCAGGGGTCCGGGACAGGGATAAACACCGGGGAGCTGTTTTTT. This translates into CASTYQGSGTGINTGELFF.